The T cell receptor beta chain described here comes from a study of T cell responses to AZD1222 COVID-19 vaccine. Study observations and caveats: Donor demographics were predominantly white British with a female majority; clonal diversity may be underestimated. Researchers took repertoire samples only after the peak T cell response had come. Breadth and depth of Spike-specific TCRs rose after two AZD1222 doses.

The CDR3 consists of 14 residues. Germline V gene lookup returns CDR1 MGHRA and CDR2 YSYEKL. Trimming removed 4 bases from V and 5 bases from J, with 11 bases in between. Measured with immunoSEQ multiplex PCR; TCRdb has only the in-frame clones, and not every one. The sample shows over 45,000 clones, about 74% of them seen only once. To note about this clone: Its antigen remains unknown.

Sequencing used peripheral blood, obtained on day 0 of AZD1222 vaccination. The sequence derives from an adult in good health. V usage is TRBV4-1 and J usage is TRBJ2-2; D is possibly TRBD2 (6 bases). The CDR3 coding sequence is TGCGCCAGCAGCCTTGGACTAAGGACCGGGGAGCTGTTTTTT. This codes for CASSLGLRTGELFF.